The clone carrying this TCR beta chain has more than one count but fewer than ten. These data originate in a study of blood T cell repertoires in COVID-19. Study context: The samples span acute and convalescent COVID-19 from the United States, Italy and Spain.

Original processing notes: Estimates of nucleated cell counts were drawn from the amplification of reference gene primers. Using immunoSEQ multiplex PCR, the repertoire was profiled, and TCRdb retains in-frame clones only, with some absent. V and J calls and clone size are as listed in that table; D and trimming were resolved from the DNA. Here the sample spans about 190,000 clones, 80% to 90% being singletons. V lost 1 base and J 3 bases, leaving 9 bases between the germline ends. Germline-derived CDR1 and CDR2 are LGHDT and YNNKEL (reference sequence). This CDR3 has 14 amino acids. The sequence was obtained from a woman in her 70s with active or convalescent COVID-19. The chain has TRBV3-1 (or the pseudogene TRBV3-2) and TRBJ1-1, with D unresolved. The sample consisted of peripheral blood. CDR3 protein: CASSQAGRDTEAFF. CDR3 sequence (DNA): TGTGCCAGCAGCCAAGCGGGAAGGGACACTGAAGCTTTCTTT.